The rows below give T cell receptor beta chains drawn from one sample of a study of T cells in Graves' hyperthyroidism and ophthalmopathy. TCRdb itself ran the multiplex PCR reads through MiXCR, one entry per CDR3 protein. The sample holds under 700,000 distinct CDR3 sequences, roughly 50% seen once. Material: peripheral blood or thyroid tissue (not recorded which). The source is a woman between 18 and 29 years old with Graves' hyperthyroidism. Each CDR3 is given with its conserved first and last residue. D genes are given only for firm matches. Expanded clones get a size class; other rows say once, few or many, or leave the size out.

D gene: TRBD1; clone size: .; V gene: TRBV20-1; J gene: TRBJ1-1; CDR3 DNA: TGCAGTGCTTCGGACAGGGGAAAGAACACTGAAGCTTTCTTT; CDR3 protein: CSASDRGKNTEAFF
D gene: TRBD1; clone size: once; V gene: TRBV24-1; J gene: TRBJ2-7; CDR3 DNA: TGTGCCACCAGTGACGCCGGGACAGGGCCCTACGAGCAGTACTTC; CDR3 protein: CATSDAGTGPYEQYF
D gene: .; clone size: few; V gene: TRBV27; J gene: TRBJ1-2; CDR3 DNA: TGTGCCAGCGGGGCTGGGTTAAACTATGGCTACACCTTC; CDR3 protein: CASGAGLNYGYTF
D gene: .; clone size: .; V gene: TRBV7-9; J gene: TRBJ1-2; CDR3 DNA: TGTGCCAGCAGAAACAGGGACGAACGTGGCTACACCTTC; CDR3 protein: CASRNRDERGYTF
D gene: .; clone size: many; V gene: TRBV4-1; J gene: TRBJ1-1; CDR3 DNA: TGCGCCAGCAGCCAAGACATCAGCACTGAAGCTTTCTTT; CDR3 protein: CASSQDISTEAFF
D gene: .; clone size: many; V gene: TRBV14; J gene: TRBJ1-6; CDR3 DNA: TGTGCCAGCAGCCGCACGCGGGGGTGGAATTCACCCCTCCACTTT; CDR3 protein: CASSRTRGWNSPLHF
D gene: .; clone size: .; V gene: TRBV2; J gene: TRBJ2-2; CDR3 DNA: TGTGCCAGCAGTGAAGGGGGAGGTCGATACACCGGGGAGCTGTTTTTT; CDR3 protein: CASSEGGGRYTGELFF
D gene: TRBD2; clone size: many; V gene: TRBV7-7; J gene: TRBJ2-7; CDR3 DNA: TGTGCTAGCAGCTTAGGCGGGAGTCAGCGTAACGAGCAGTACTTC; CDR3 protein: CASSLGGSQRNEQYF
D gene: .; clone size: .; V gene: TRBV4-3; J gene: TRBJ2-7; CDR3 DNA: TGCGCCAGCAGCCAAGTAGGCAGGCGGTTTGGGCAGTACTTC; CDR3 protein: CASSQVGRRFGQYF
D gene: .; clone size: .; V gene: TRBV7-8; J gene: TRBJ2-7; CDR3 DNA: TGTGCCAGCTTGGCCGAATACACAAACGAGCAGTACTTC; CDR3 protein: CASLAEYTNEQYF
D gene: .; clone size: .; V gene: TRBV6-1; J gene: TRBJ1-4; CDR3 DNA: TGTGCCAGCAGTGAACATGACTCGGCTGAAAAACTGTTTTTT; CDR3 protein: CASSEHDSAEKLFF
D gene: .; clone size: .; V gene: TRBV10-3; J gene: TRBJ1-1; CDR3 DNA: TGTGCCATCAGTCGGCTCTCCACTGAAGCTTTCTTT; CDR3 protein: CAISRLSTEAFF
D gene: TRBD1; clone size: .; V gene: TRBV15; J gene: TRBJ2-1; CDR3 DNA: TGTGCCACCAGCAGGCCCACAGGGGCCCCCTACAATGAGCAGTTCTTC; CDR3 protein: CATSRPTGAPYNEQFF
D gene: TRBD1; clone size: .; V gene: TRBV7-2; J gene: TRBJ2-7; CDR3 DNA: TGTGCCAGCAGCTTCGAGACAGGGCGCGAGCAGTACTTC; CDR3 protein: CASSFETGREQYF
D gene: .; clone size: .; V gene: TRBV20-1; J gene: TRBJ1-5; CDR3 DNA: TGCAGTGCTAGGGGCCCCGGTCAGCCCCAGCATTTT; CDR3 protein: CSARGPGQPQHF
D gene: .; clone size: many; V gene: TRBV7-3; J gene: TRBJ2-1; CDR3 DNA: TGTGCCAGCAGCTTAACGGCTAGCGTCAATGAGCAGTTCTTC; CDR3 protein: CASSLTASVNEQFF
D gene: .; clone size: .; V gene: TRBV20-1; J gene: TRBJ2-5; CDR3 DNA: TGCAGTGCTCCACACGCCGGGACCCAGTACTTC; CDR3 protein: CSAPHAGTQYF
D gene: TRBD1; clone size: .; V gene: TRBV11-2; J gene: TRBJ1-1; CDR3 DNA: TGTGCCAGCACAAACAGGGGAGGGACTGAAGCTTTCTTT; CDR3 protein: CASTNRGGTEAFF
D gene: .; clone size: .; V gene: TRBV24-1; J gene: TRBJ2-5; CDR3 DNA: TGTGCCACCAGTGATCGGGCTAGCCAAAGTCGGGAAGAGACCCAGTACTTC; CDR3 protein: CATSDRASQSREETQYF
D gene: TRBD1; clone size: .; V gene: TRBV2; J gene: TRBJ1-2; CDR3 DNA: TGTGCCAGCAGTGAAGCGCTTCAGGGGGCGAGGGGCTACACCTTC; CDR3 protein: CASSEALQGARGYTF
D gene: TRBD1; clone size: .; V gene: TRBV11-2; J gene: TRBJ1-5; CDR3 DNA: TGTGCCAGCAGCTTGGGACAGGCCGGCCATAATCAGCCCCAGCATTTT; CDR3 protein: CASSLGQAGHNQPQHF
D gene: .; clone size: once; V gene: TRBV7-9; J gene: TRBJ1-3; CDR3 DNA: TGTGCCAGCAGCAACACCAGGACAGCCGGAAACACCATATATTTT; CDR3 protein: CASSNTRTAGNTIYF
D gene: .; clone size: .; V gene: TRBV5-1; J gene: TRBJ2-7; CDR3 DNA: TGCGCCAGCAGCCCCTGGCTTGCCGTGAGCTCCTACGAGCAGTACTTC; CDR3 protein: CASSPWLAVSSYEQYF
D gene: .; clone size: .; V gene: TRBV7-2; J gene: TRBJ1-5; CDR3 DNA: TGTGCCAGCAGCCTTAGGCCAGGGACTCAGCCCCAGCATTTT; CDR3 protein: CASSLRPGTQPQHF
D gene: .; clone size: .; V gene: TRBV19; J gene: TRBJ1-5; CDR3 DNA: TGTGCCAGTAGTCCCGTCGAGGAGAATAGCAATCAGCCCCAGCATTTT; CDR3 protein: CASSPVEENSNQPQHF
D gene: .; clone size: few; V gene: TRBV29-1; J gene: TRBJ2-7; CDR3 DNA: TGCAGCGGTCGGACACCCCACCCCTACGAGCAGTACTTC; CDR3 protein: CSGRTPHPYEQYF
D gene: .; clone size: few; V gene: TRBV12-3/TRBV12-4; J gene: TRBJ2-7; CDR3 DNA: TGTGCCAGCAGTAGGGACATAGACGAGCAGTACTTC; CDR3 protein: CASSRDIDEQYF